This paragraph covers one T cell receptor (beta chain) sequence. What it recognizes is unknown. The data belong to a study of response to subunit inactivated influenza vaccine. TCRdb used MiXCR to reprocess the RT-PCR reads, holding one entry per CDR3 protein. The sample lists 450,000 to 600,000 distinct CDR3 sequences, approximately 15% seen once, with roughly 3% in the top ten. Study-level points and caveats: T cells newly recruited by each seasonal influenza vaccination are few, the authors suggested.

Germline V gene sequence: CDR1 MNHEY, CDR2 SVGEGT. The CDR3 extends over 14 amino acids. V was shortened by 0 bases and J by 4 bases, with 9 bases between the two germline ends. The chain links TRBV6-2 or TRBV6-3 to TRBJ2-5; D gene unclear. The specimen was CD4+ T cells sorted from PBMCs, collected around 25 months after vaccination. The TCR sequence derives from a man between 50 and 75 years old who received an inactivated influenza vaccine. The CDR3 DNA follows: TGTGCCAGCAGTTACTCACCCCCAGCAGAGACCCAGTACTTC. It encodes CASSYSPPAETQYF.